Reported below is one T cell receptor beta chain. Its cognate antigen is unknown. This record comes from a study of shared clonotypes between healthy human individuals. Study results and limitations: Compared with memory subsets, naive subsets generally had larger estimated richness.

CD8 cells regarded as naive lacked CD45RO, were positively chosen for CCR7, and omitted terminally differentiated effector memory CD45RA+ cells. Donors, healthy HIV-negative adults, lacked recent acute infections or vaccinations. The germline CDR1 and CDR2 sequences are SGDLS and YYNGEE. Trimming took off 4 bases at V and 4 bases at J, with 12 bases between the two ends. There are 14 residues in the CDR3. In the sorted-subset replicate PCRs, 200 ng DNA, 25,000 to 30,000 T cell genomes, was used. Only in-frame clones appear in the TCRdb table, and some are missing; sequencing was by immunoSEQ multiplex PCR. The sample has about 2,100,000 clones, under 95% seen once.

The sequencing input was naive CD8+ T cells from PBMCs. The source of this sequence is a man younger than 35 in good health. Some clones in this sample may be carry-over from other donors' samples. The chain combines TRBV9 with TRBJ2-1, with D unclear. The CDR3 is CASSLGPPYNEQFF. CDR3 in DNA: TGTGCCAGCAGCCTAGGGCCCCCTTACAATGAGCAGTTCTTC.